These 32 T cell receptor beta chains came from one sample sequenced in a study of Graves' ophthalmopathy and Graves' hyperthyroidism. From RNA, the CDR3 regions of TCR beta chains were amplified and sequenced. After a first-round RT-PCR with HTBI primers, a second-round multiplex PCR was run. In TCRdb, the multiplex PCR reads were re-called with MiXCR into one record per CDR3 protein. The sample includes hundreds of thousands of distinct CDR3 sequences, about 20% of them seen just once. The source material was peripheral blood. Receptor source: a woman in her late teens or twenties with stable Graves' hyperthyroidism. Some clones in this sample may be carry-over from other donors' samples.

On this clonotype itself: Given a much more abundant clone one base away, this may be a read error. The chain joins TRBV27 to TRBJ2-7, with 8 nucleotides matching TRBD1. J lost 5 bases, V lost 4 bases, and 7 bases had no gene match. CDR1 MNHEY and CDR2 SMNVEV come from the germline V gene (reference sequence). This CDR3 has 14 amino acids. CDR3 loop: CASSWSGGPDEQYF. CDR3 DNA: TGTGCCAGCAGTTGGTCAGGGGGCCCCGACGAGCAGTACTTC.

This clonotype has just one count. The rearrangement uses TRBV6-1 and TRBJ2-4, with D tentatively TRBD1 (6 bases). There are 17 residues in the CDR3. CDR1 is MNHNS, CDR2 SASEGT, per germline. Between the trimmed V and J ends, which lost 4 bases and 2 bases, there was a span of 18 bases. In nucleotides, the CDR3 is TGTGCCAGCAGTGTAACATGGGACAACTTGTCCAAAAACATTCAGTACTTC. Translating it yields CASSVTWDNLSKNIQYF.

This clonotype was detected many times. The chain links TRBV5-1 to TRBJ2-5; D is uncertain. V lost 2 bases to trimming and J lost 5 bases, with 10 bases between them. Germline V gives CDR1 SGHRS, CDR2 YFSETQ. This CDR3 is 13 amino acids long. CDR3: CASSFGARETQYF. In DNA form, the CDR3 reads TGCGCCAGCAGCTTTGGAGCGAGGGAGACCCAGTACTTC.

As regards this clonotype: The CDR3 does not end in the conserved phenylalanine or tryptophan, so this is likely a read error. CDR3 sequence: CASSVTGDFNQPQHL. CDR3 bases: TGTGCCAGCAGTGTCACCGGGGATTTCAATCAGCCCCAGCATCTT. This chain links TRBV2 with TRBJ1-5; unclear D gene. There are 15 residues in the CDR3. Trimming left V 4 bases short and J 3 bases short, with 13 bases between. Germline lookup yields CDR1 SNHLY and CDR2 FYNNEI.

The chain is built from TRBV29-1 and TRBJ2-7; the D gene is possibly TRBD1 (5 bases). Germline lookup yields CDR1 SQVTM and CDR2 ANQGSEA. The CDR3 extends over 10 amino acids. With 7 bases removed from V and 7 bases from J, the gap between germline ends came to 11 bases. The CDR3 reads CSAGQEEQYF. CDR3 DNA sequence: TGCAGCGCAGGGCAGGAGGAGCAGTACTTC.

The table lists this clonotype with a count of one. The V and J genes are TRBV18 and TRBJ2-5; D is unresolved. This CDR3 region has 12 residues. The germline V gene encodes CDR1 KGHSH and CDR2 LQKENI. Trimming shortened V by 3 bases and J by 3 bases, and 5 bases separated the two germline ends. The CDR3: CASSPQEETQYF. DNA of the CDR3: TGTGCCAGCTCACCGCAGGAAGAGACCCAGTACTTC.

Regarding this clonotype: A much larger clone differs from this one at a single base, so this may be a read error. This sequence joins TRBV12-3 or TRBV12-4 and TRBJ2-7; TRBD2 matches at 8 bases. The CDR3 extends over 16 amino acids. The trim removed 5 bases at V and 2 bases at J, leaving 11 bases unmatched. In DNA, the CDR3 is TGTGCCAGCAGTCCAACCAATAGCGGGGATACCTACGAGCAGTACGTC. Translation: CASSPTNSGDTYEQYV.

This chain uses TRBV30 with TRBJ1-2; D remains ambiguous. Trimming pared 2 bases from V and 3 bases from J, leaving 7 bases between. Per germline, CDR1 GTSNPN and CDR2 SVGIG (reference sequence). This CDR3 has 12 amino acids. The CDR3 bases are TGTGCCTGGAGTCCCGGGTACTATGGCTACACCTTC. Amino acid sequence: CAWSPGYYGYTF. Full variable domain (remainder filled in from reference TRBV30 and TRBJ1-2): SQTIHQWPATLVQPVGSPLSLECTVEGTSNPNLYWYRQAAGRGLQLLFYSVGIGQISSEVPQNLSASRPQDRQFILSSKKLLLSDSGFYLCAWSPGYYGYTFGSGTRLTVV.

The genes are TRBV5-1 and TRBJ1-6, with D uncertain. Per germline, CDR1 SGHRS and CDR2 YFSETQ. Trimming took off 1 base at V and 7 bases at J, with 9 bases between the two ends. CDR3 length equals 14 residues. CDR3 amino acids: CASSLSAPNSPLHF. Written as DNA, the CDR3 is TGCGCCAGCAGCTTGTCAGCCCCGAATTCACCCCTCCACTTT.

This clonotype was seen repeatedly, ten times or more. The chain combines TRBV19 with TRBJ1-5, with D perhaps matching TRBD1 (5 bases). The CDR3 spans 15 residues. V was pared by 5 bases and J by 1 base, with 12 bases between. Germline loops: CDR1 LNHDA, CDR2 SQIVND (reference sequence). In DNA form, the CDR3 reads TGTGCCAGTAGTGCTGTCCGGGACAGCAATCAGCCCCAGCATTTT. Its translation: CASSAVRDSNQPQHF.

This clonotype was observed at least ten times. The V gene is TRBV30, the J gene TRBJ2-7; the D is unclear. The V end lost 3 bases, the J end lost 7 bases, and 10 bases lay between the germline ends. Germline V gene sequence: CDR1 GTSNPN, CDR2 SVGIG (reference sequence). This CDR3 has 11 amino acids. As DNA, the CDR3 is TGTGCCTGGAGCTCCTCTGGGGAGCAGTACTTC. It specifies CAWSSSGEQYF. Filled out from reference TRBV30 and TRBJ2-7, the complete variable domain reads SQTIHQWPATLVQPVGSPLSLECTVEGTSNPNLYWYRQAAGRGLQLLFYSVGIGQISSEVPQNLSASRPQDRQFILSSKKLLLSDSGFYLCAWSSSGEQYFGPGTRLTVT.

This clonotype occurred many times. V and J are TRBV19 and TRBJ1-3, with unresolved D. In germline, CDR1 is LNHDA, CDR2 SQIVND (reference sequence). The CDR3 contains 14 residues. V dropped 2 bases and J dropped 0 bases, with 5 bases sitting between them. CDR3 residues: CASSILSSGNTIYF. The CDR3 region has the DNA TGTGCCAGTAGTATACTGAGCTCTGGAAACACCATATATTTT.

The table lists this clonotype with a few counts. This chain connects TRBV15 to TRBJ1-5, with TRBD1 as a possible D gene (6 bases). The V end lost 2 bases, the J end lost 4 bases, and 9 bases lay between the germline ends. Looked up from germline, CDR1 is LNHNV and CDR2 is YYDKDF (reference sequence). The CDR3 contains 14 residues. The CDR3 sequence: CATSRRGTNQPQHF. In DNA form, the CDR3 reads TGTGCCACCAGCAGACGAGGGACAAATCAGCCCCAGCATTTT. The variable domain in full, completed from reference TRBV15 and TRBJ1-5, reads DAMVIQNPRYQVTQFGKPVTLSCSQTLNHNVMYWYQQKSSQAPKLLFHYYDKDFNNEADTPDNFQSRRPNTSFCFLDIRSPGLGDTAMYLCATSRRGTNQPQHFGDGTRLSIL.

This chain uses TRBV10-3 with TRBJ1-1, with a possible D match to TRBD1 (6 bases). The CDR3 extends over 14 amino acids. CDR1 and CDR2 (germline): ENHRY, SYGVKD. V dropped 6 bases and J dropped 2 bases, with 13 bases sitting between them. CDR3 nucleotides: TGTGCCATCAGCCGACAGGAATTCAACACTGAAGCTTTCTTT. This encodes CAISRQEFNTEAFF.

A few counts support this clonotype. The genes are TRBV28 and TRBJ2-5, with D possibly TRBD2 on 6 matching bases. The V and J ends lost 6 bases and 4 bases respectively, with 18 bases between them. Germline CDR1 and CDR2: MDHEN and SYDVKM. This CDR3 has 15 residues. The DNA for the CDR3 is TGTGCCAGCAGCTCCCCGGGGACTCGAGGAGAGACCCAGTACTTC. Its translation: CASSSPGTRGETQYF.

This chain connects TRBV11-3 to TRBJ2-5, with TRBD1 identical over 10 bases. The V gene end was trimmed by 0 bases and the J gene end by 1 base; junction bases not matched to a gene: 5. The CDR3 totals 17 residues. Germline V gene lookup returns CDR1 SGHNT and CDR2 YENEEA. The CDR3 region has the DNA TGTGCCAGCAGCTTAGATCGGGACAGGGGCCCCCAAGAGACCCAGTACTTC. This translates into CASSLDRDRGPQETQYF.

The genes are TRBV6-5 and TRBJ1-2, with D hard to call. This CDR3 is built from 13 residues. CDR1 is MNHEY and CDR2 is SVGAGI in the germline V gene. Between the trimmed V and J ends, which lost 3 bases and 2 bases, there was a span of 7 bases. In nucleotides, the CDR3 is TGTGCCAGCAGTTATGCCGAGAACTATGGCTACACCTTC. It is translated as CASSYAENYGYTF.

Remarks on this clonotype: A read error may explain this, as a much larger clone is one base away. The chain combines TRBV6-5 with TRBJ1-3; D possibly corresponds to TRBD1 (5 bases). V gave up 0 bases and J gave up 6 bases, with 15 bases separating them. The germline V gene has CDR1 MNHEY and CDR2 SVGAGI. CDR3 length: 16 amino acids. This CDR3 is CASSYSNSLGVNTIYF. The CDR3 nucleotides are TGTGCCAGCAGTTACTCGAATTCCCTAGGGGTAAACACCATATATTTT.

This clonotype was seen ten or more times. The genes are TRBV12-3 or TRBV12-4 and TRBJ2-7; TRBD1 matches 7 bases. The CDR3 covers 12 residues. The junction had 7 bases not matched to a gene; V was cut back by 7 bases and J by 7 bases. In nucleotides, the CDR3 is TGTGCCAGCACCCGACAGGGCCAGGAGCAGTACTTC. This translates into CASTRQGQEQYF.

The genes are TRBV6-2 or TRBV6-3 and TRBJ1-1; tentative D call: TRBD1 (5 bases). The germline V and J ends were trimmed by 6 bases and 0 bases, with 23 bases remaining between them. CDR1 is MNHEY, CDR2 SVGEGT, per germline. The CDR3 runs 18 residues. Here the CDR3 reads CASSPRGVFGGMNTEAFF. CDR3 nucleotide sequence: TGTGCCAGCAGCCCACGGGGGGTCTTCGGCGGAATGAACACTGAAGCTTTCTTT.

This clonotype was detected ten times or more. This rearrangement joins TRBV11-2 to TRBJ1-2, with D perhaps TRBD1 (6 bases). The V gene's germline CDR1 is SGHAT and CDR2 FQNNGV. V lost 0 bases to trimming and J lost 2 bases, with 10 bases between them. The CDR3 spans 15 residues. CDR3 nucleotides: TGTGCCAGCAGCTTAGATTTTCAGGGGAACTATGGCTACACCTTC. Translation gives CASSLDFQGNYGYTF.

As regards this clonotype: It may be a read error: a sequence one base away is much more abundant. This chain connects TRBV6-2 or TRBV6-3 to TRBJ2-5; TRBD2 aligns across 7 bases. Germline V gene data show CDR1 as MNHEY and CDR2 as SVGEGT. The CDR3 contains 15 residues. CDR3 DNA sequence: TGTGCCAGCAGTATGACCCTTGGGACTATTGGGACCGAGTACTTC. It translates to CASSMTLGTIGTEYF.

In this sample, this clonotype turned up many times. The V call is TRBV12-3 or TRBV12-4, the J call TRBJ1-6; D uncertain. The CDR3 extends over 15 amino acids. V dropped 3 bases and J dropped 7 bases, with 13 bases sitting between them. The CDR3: CASSFSVTLNSPLHF. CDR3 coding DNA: TGTGCCAGCAGTTTTAGCGTAACTTTAAATTCACCCCTCCACTTT.

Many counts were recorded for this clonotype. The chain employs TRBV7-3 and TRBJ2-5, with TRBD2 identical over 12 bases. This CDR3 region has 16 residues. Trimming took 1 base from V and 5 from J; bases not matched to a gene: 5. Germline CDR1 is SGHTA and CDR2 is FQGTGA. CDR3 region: CASSLNGLAGMETQYF. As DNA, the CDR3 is TGTGCCAGCAGCTTAAACGGACTAGCGGGGATGGAGACCCAGTACTTC.

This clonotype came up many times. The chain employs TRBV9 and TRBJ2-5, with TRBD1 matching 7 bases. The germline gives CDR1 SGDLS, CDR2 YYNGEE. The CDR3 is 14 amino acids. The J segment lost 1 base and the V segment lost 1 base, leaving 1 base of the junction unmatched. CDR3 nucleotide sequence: TGTGCCAGCAGCGTATGGGACAGCCAAGAGACCCAGTACTTC. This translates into CASSVWDSQETQYF.

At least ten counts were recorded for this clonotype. CDR3 sequence (DNA): TGCGCCAGCAGTCAGGCTTCCGGGGAGCTGTTTTTT. Its protein is CASSQASGELFF. V is TRBV4-1 and J is TRBJ2-2; D gene uncertain. Germline V lookup: CDR1 MGHRA, CDR2 YSYEKL. There are 12 residues in the CDR3. V lost 6 bases and J lost 6, with 8 bases in between.

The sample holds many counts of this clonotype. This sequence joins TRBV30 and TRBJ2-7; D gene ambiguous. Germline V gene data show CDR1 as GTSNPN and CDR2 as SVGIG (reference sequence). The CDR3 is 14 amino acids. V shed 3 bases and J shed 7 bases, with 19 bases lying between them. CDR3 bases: TGTGCCTGGAGCCCTATTATAACTATTGGAGAGCAGTACTTC. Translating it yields CAWSPIITIGEQYF.

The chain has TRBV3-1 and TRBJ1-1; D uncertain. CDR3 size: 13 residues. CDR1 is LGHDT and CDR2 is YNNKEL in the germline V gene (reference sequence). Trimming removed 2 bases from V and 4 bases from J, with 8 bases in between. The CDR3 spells CASSQSPGTEAFF. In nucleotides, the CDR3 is TGTGCCAGCAGCCAATCTCCGGGCACTGAAGCTTTCTTT.

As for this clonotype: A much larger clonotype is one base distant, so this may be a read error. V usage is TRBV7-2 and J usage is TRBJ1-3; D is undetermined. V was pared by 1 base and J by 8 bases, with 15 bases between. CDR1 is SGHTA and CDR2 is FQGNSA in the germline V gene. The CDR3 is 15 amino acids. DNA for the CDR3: TGTGCCAGCAGCTTAGGTGCAGAGCCACGATACACCATATATTTT. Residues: CASSLGAEPRYTIYF.

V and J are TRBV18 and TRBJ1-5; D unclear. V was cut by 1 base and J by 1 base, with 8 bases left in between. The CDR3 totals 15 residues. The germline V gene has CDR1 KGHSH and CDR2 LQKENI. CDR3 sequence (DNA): TGTGCCAGCTCACCACTGGCGGAGAGCAATCAGCCCCAGCATTTT. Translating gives CASSPLAESNQPQHF. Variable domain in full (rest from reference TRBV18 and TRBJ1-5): NAGVMQNPRHLVRRRGQEARLRCSPMKGHSHVYWYRQLPEEGLKFMVYLQKENIIDESGMPKERFSAEFPKEGPSILRIQQVVRGDSAAYFCASSPLAESNQPQHFGDGTRLSIL.

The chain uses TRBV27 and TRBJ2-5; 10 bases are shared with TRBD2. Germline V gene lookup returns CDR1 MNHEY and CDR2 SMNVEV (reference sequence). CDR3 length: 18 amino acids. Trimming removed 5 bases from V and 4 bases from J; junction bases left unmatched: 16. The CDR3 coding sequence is TGTGCCAGCAGTATCGACACCGGGACTAGCGTTAGTGGAGAGACCCAGTACTTC. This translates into CASSIDTGTSVSGETQYF.

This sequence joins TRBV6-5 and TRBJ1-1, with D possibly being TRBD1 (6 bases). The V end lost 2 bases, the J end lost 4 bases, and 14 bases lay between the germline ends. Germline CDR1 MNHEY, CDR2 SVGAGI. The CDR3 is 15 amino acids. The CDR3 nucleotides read TGTGCCAGCAGTTACGTGGGGGCCGGGGGCACTGAAGCTTTCTTT. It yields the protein CASSYVGAGGTEAFF.